The clone carrying this T cell receptor beta chain came up a few times. Its specificity is unknown. Every patient was untreated before thyroid surgery. Germline values: CDR1 MNHNS, CDR2 SASEGT. This CDR3 is 12 amino acids long. V lost 7 bases and J lost 2, with 9 bases in between. As handled by the study authors: The authors used CDR3 differences across clinicopathological groups to build a distant-metastasis classifier for papillary thyroid cancer. Using MiXCR, TCRdb reanalyzed the PCR reads. The authors' filters were not applied to this entry. Of 6,000 to 8,000 clones listed, around a third are singletons. These data belong to a study of metastatic and nonmetastatic thyroid tumors. In the study overall: The comparison covered peripheral blood and tumor or nodule tissue in malignant and benign thyroid patients.

Findings and limits, study-wide: It was reportedly found that TCR beta diversity was significantly higher in malignant thyroid tumors than in benign nodules, a difference seen in both blood and tumor samples.

Sequencing was carried out using tumor tissue. The V gene is TRBV6-1, the J gene TRBJ2-7; TRBD2 might be the D (7 bases). This clonotype was obtained from a female donor with papillary thyroid cancer or a benign thyroid nodule (not recorded which). Some clones in this sample may be carry-over from other donors' samples. The CDR3 DNA follows: TGTGCCAGCACGGGGGGCACCTACGAGCAGTACTTC. Its protein product is CASTGGTYEQYF.